This TCR beta chain came from a study of blood T cell repertoires in COVID-19. V was trimmed by 5 bases and J by 2 bases, leaving 13 bases between them. The CDR3 has 15 amino acids. Germline CDR1 MGHRA, CDR2 YSYEKL. A single count supports this clone. Only in-frame clones appear in the TCRdb table, and some are missing; sequencing was by immunoSEQ multiplex PCR. The table shows approximately 300,000 clones, with roughly nine tenths occurring only once. Recruitment covered about 25 US areas and drew participants whose ages spanned roughly 18 to 100 years. Assignments of participants to cohorts depended upon their own reported clinical history.

Material: PBMCs or T cells enriched from blood (not recorded which). The receptor comes from a woman aged 25 to 39 who had recovered from COVID-19. J is TRBJ2-1 and V is TRBV4-1; a possible D gene is TRBD1 (5 bases). CDR3 DNA sequence: TGCGCCAGCAGCATGTCAGGGTTTACCTACAATGAGCAGTTCTTC. Amino acid sequence: CASSMSGFTYNEQFF.